This T cell receptor beta chain originates from a study of Graves' ophthalmopathy and Graves' hyperthyroidism. As for the study in general: Stable hyperthyroidism meant no progression to ophthalmopathy within 18 months of follow-up. Study-wide results and limits: Blood also harbored most expanded thyroid clonotypes above 0.001 frequency.

Ineligible for inclusion were patients with other autoimmune diseases, uncontrolled infections, pregnancy or lactation. The authors amplified TCR beta CDR3 regions, and they did so from RNA transcripts for repertoire sequencing. HTBI primers primed a first-round RT-PCR, and a second-round multiplex PCR followed. TCRdb ran MiXCR on the multiplex PCR reads and lists one entry per CDR3 protein. The profile shows over a million distinct CDR3 sequences, about two fifths of them singletons. The CDR3 consists of 14 residues. Germline V gene data show CDR1 as SGHTA and CDR2 as FQGNSA. Losses at the gene ends were 4 bases for V and 5 bases for J; bases not matched to a gene: 4. The table lists this clonotype with many counts. Its antigen is still unknown.

This chain joins TRBV7-2 and TRBJ1-1; TRBD1 agrees at 10 bases. This TCR derives from an adult man with Graves' hyperthyroidism. The sequenced sample consisted of peripheral blood or thyroid tissue (not recorded which). CDR3 sequence: CASSSGTGVTEAFF. The DNA for the CDR3 is TGTGCCAGCAGCTCTGGGACAGGGGTAACTGAAGCTTTCTTT. The entire variable domain, with the rest obtained from reference TRBV7-2 and TRBJ1-1, is as follows: GAGVSQSPSNKVTEKGKDVELRCDPISGHTALYWYRQSLGQGLEFLIYFQGNSAPDKSGLPSDRFSAERTGGSVSTLTIQRTQQEDSAVYLCASSSGTGVTEAFFGQGTRLTVV.